These 14 T cell receptor beta chains originate from one sample sequenced in a study of T cells in Graves' hyperthyroidism and ophthalmopathy. The CDR3 regions of TCR beta were amplified from RNA transcripts. With the HTBI primer set, the TCR CDR3 went through a first round of RT-PCR. TCRdb redid the calling of the multiplex PCR reads with MiXCR, one entry per CDR3 protein. The sample shows roughly 560,000 distinct CDR3 sequences, 14% to 15% of them seen only once. The specimen sequenced was blood. Receptors were obtained from a woman aged 40 to 50 with Graves' ophthalmopathy.

The V gene is TRBV3-1, the J gene TRBJ1-1; D uncertain. The V end lost 1 base, the J end lost 1 base, and 4 bases lay between the germline ends. Germline V gene data show CDR1 as LGHDT and CDR2 as YNNKEL (reference sequence). The CDR3 covers 13 residues. DNA for the CDR3: TGTGCCAGCAGCCAAGTGACGAACACTGAAGCTTTCTTT. Protein product: CASSQVTNTEAFF.

This clonotype has more than one count but fewer than ten. V gene TRBV12-3 or TRBV12-4 combines with J gene TRBJ1-6; 10 positions agree with TRBD1. The ends lost 5 bases at V and 5 bases at J; junction bases unmatched: 3. The CDR3 contains 15 residues. The CDR3 loop is CASSPGQGNNSPLHF. The DNA of the CDR3 is TGTGCCAGCAGTCCGGGACAGGGGAATAATTCACCCCTCCACTTT.

This clonotype was recorded at least ten times. V gene TRBV11-1 combines with J gene TRBJ2-2; D possibly corresponds to TRBD1 (5 bases). Between the trimmed V and J ends, which lost 5 bases and 3 bases, there was a span of 25 bases. Germline V gene data show CDR1 as SGHAT and CDR2 as FQDESV (reference sequence). This CDR3 spans 19 amino acids. This CDR3 reads CASSEYPETAQHHTGELFF. CDR3 nucleotides: TGTGCCAGCAGCGAATACCCTGAGACAGCCCAACATCACACCGGGGAGCTGTTTTTT.

This clonotype was picked up many times. This chain uses TRBV12-3 or TRBV12-4 with TRBJ2-5, with 12 nucleotides matching TRBD2. CDR3 length equals 16 residues. V gave up 3 bases and J gave up 4 bases; unmatched junction bases: 6. The CDR3 spells CASSLELGLAGETQYF. The CDR3 DNA reads as TGTGCCAGCAGTTTGGAACTGGGACTAGCGGGAGAGACCCAGTACTTC.

This clonotype was counted ten times or more. The chain couples TRBV7-8 to TRBJ2-7, with 7 positions matching TRBD1. This CDR3 comprises 15 residues. V lost 2 bases to trimming and J lost 3 bases; unmatched junction nucleotides: 7. Germline values: CDR1 SGHVS, CDR2 FQNEAQ. CDR3 nucleotide sequence: TGTGCCAGCAGCTTAAAACGGACAGGTAGCTACGAGCAGTACTTC. This encodes CASSLKRTGSYEQYF.

This clonotype was seen many times. This sequence joins TRBV4-1 and TRBJ1-5, with D perhaps matching TRBD1 (6 bases). This CDR3 region has 17 residues. The germline V and J ends were trimmed by 0 bases and 11 bases, with 23 bases remaining between them. Germline lookup yields CDR1 MGHRA and CDR2 YSYEKL. Here the CDR3 DNA reads TGCGCCAGCAGCCAAGATTCAGGACAATCAGCTGACAGGACCCAGCATTTT. Its protein is CASSQDSGQSADRTQHF.

V usage is TRBV19 and J usage is TRBJ1-5, with D uncertain. This CDR3 has 13 residues. The V and J ends lost 1 base and 3 bases respectively, with 4 bases between them. Germline-derived CDR1 and CDR2 are LNHDA and SQIVND (reference sequence). Here the CDR3 reads CASSIAHNQPQHF. The CDR3 nucleotides are TGTGCCAGTAGTATAGCCCACAATCAGCCCCAGCATTTT.

Many counts were recorded for this clonotype. The J gene is TRBJ2-7, the V gene TRBV2; 7 nucleotides line up with TRBD2. The germline V gene encodes CDR1 SNHLY and CDR2 FYNNEI. This CDR3 spans 14 amino acids. Trimming cost V 1 base and J 5 bases; bases outside gene matches: 5. The CDR3 DNA reads TGTGCCAGCAGTGAAGGAAGCGGGACTGACGAGCAGTACTTC. Its translation is CASSEGSGTDEQYF.

There are many counts of this clonotype. The V and J genes are TRBV6-5 and TRBJ1-1; D is possibly TRBD1 (5 bases). This CDR3 region has 14 residues. V gave up 6 bases and J gave up 1 base, with 12 bases separating them. Germline lookup yields CDR1 MNHEY and CDR2 SVGAGI. The CDR3 nucleotides read TGTGCCAGCAGAACCGGGACGACGAACACTGAAGCTTTCTTT. This gives the protein CASRTGTTNTEAFF.

The sample holds many counts of this clonotype. V usage is TRBV7-2 and J usage is TRBJ2-5, with D hard to call. Trimming took off 4 bases at V and 4 bases at J, with 4 bases between the two ends. From germline, CDR1 is SGHTA and CDR2 FQGNSA. CDR3 length: 11 amino acids. The CDR3 here is CASSSVETQYF. For the CDR3, the DNA is TGTGCCAGCAGCTCAGTAGAGACCCAGTACTTC.

This clonotype was counted ten times or more. The chain combines TRBV25-1 with TRBJ2-7, with D perhaps TRBD2 (5 bases). In germline, CDR1 is MGHDK, CDR2 SYGVNS. CDR3 length equals 13 residues. V lost 9 bases and J 0 bases, leaving 12 bases between the germline ends. This chain's CDR3 is CARASLSSYEQYF. CDR3 in DNA: TGTGCCAGAGCTAGCCTGTCCTCCTACGAGCAGTACTTC.

This clonotype has ten or more counts. This chain connects TRBV11-2 to TRBJ2-7, with TRBD2 matching 9 bases. Germline V CDR1 and CDR2: SGHAT, FQNNGV. The CDR3 totals 16 residues. V lost 0 bases, J lost 2 bases, and 5 bases stayed unmatched. The CDR3 sequence: CASSLEASSGTYEQYF. The CDR3 region has the DNA TGTGCCAGCAGCTTAGAGGCGTCTAGCGGGACCTACGAGCAGTACTTC.

This clonotype turned up a few times. CDR3 region: CASSLESYQETQYF. CDR3 nucleotide sequence: TGCGCCAGCAGCTTGGAGTCCTACCAAGAGACCCAGTACTTC. The chain has TRBV5-1 and TRBJ2-5; D ambiguous. Germline CDR1 and CDR2: SGHRS and YFSETQ. The CDR3 has 14 amino acids. V shed 0 bases and J shed 0 bases, with 6 bases lying between them.

Ten or more counts support this clonotype. The chain couples TRBV20-1 to TRBJ2-7; the D gene is possibly TRBD2 (6 bases). This CDR3 spans 14 amino acids. From germline, CDR1 is DFQATT and CDR2 SNEGSKA (reference sequence). V was trimmed by 0 bases and J by 5 bases, leaving 14 bases between them. The CDR3 sequence: CSARDSGGNDEQYF. In nucleotides, the CDR3 is TGCAGTGCTAGAGATTCTGGCGGGAACGACGAGCAGTACTTC.